This TCR beta chain was captured by sequencing in a study of shared clonotypes between healthy human individuals. The split of CD4+ cells yielded CD45RA+ naive and CD45RA-negative memory subsets. Germline CDR1 reads KGHSH; CDR2 reads LQKENI. The V gene lost 3 bases and the J gene lost 8 bases, with 13 bases spanning the gap. This CDR3 region has 13 residues. Generated by immunoSEQ multiplex PCR, the TCRdb table keeps only in-frame clones and is missing some. The table records millions of clones, more than 90% of them present only once. The clonotype originates from a man aged 18-30 years in good health. Sequenced material: naive CD4+ T cells sorted from blood. Subset described: CD45RA+ positively selected. This rearrangement joins TRBV18 to TRBJ1-2; D is unresolved. CDR3 loop: CASSPFADEGYTF. The CDR3 DNA sequence: TGTGCCAGCTCACCCTTCGCAGACGAAGGCTACACCTTC. The variable domain in full, completed from reference TRBV18 and TRBJ1-2, reads NAGVMQNPRHLVRRRGQEARLRCSPMKGHSHVYWYRQLPEEGLKFMVYLQKENIIDESGMPKERFSAEFPKEGPSILRIQQVVRGDSAAYFCASSPFADEGYTFGSGTRLTVV.